This T cell receptor (beta chain) is from a study of cytomegalovirus exposure and HLA in healthy donors. Study context: Drawn from HLA-typed donors, around 85 million unique TCRs were held in an early data release. Study observations and caveats: The likely explanation for a cluster of highly shared sequence variants was sequencing artifact. The classifier reportedly diagnosed cytomegalovirus status with high sensitivity and specificity.

Turning to this clone: Its specificity is not known.

PCR amplification relied on 60 Vbeta primers (plus 13 Jbeta primers). Profiling relied on immunoSEQ multiplex PCR, and the TCRdb table lists in-frame clones only, not all of them. This table holds just over 150,000 clones, around 83% found once. The CDR3 spans 12 residues. V lost 5 bases and J lost 5; bases outside the gene matches: 3. The germline V gene encodes CDR1 MNHEY and CDR2 SVGAGI. The gene calls are TRBV6-5 and TRBJ2-7, with 7 bases identical to TRBD1. This clonotype was obtained from a man in his fifties in good health and CMV-seropositive. Specimen: PBMCs. This chain's CDR3 is CASSLRGNEQYF. CDR3 sequence (DNA): TGTGCCAGCAGTCTCAGGGGGAACGAGCAGTACTTC.